This T cell receptor (beta chain) was retrieved from a study of cytomegalovirus exposure and HLA in healthy donors. General study points: There were under 200 TCR beta chains listed as cytomegalovirus-associated. A later analysis linked a missense variant in DCLRE1C to the trimming of TCR beta V and J genes. TCR beta sequences reportedly predicted most subjects' HLA-A and HLA-B alleles accurately.

CDR3 size: 12 residues. The germline V gene has CDR1 SNHLY and CDR2 FYNNEI. With 3 bases removed from V and 6 bases from J, the gap between germline ends came to 6 bases. The study ran its PCR with 60 Vbeta and 13 Jbeta primers. The data were produced by immunoSEQ multiplex PCR, yet TCRdb's version contains in-frame clones alone and is incomplete. The sample includes about 140,000 clones, about 79% of them seen just once. This clone was picked up a small number of times. Antigen: not known. The clonotype was recovered from a female donor in good health and CMV-seropositive. The J gene is TRBJ2-1, the V gene TRBV2, with D perhaps matching TRBD2 (5 bases). Input material: PBMCs. CDR3 DNA: TGTGCCAGCAGTGATCTAGCCAATGAGCAGTTCTTC. Encoded protein: CASSDLANEQFF.